This entry concerns a single T cell receptor beta chain. The antigen is not known. V lost 4 bases, J lost 6 bases, and 20 bases lay in between. This CDR3 has 15 residues. Germline CDR1 and CDR2: SGHNT and YYREEE (reference sequence). Using immunoSEQ multiplex PCR, the repertoire was profiled, and TCRdb retains in-frame clones only, with some absent. Among some 1,000 clones listed, around 73% were seen once. This entry belongs to a study of immune cell composition in non-small cell lung cancer. Genomic DNA came from frozen unsorted single-cell suspensions. Study findings and constraints: In adenocarcinoma, maximal tumour-associated clone frequency tracked TIL tumour reactivity. Approximately 79% of squamous and roughly 32% of adenocarcinoma cases had tumour-associated clones >0.5%.

The chain is built from TRBV5-4 and TRBJ2-7; a weak D match, TRBD2 (8 bases). The clonotype originates from a human donor with non-small cell lung cancer. Sequencing input: lung tumor tissue. The CDR3 bases are TGTGCCAGCAGCGCGGGGGGCGCAGGGGGAGGCGAGCAGTACTTC. Translated, it gives CASSAGGAGGGEQYF.